What follows are 14 T cell receptor beta chains derived from one specimen sequenced in a study of blood T cell repertoires in COVID-19. The table came from immunoSEQ multiplex PCR; TCRdb's copy has only in-frame clones and leaves some out. The repertoire includes over 150,000 clones, around 90% of them detected once, and approximately 2% sits in the top ten. The specimen was PBMCs or T cells enriched from blood (not recorded which). The receptors were gathered from a woman in her twenties or thirties who had recovered from COVID-19.

The chain joins TRBV9 to TRBJ1-6; 9 bases match TRBD1. J gave up 4 bases and V 6 bases, and 5 bases lay outside the gene matches. From germline, CDR1 is SGDLS and CDR2 YYNGEE. The CDR3 runs 15 residues. The CDR3 DNA follows: TGTGCCAGCAATTCAGGGACAGGGTATAATTCACCCCTCCACTTT. Translated: CASNSGTGYNSPLHF. The complete variable domain, with remaining parts taken from reference TRBV9 and TRBJ1-6, reads DSGVTQTPKHLITATGQRVTLRCSPRSGDLSVYWYQQSLDQGLQFLIQYYNGEERAKGNILERFSAQQFPDLHSELNLSSLELGDSALYFCASNSGTGYNSPLHFGNGTRLTVT.

The V and J genes are TRBV6-5 and TRBJ1-1; tentative D call: TRBD1 (5 bases). The V and J ends lost 3 bases and 1 base respectively, with 12 bases between them. The CDR3 runs 15 residues. Germline assignment: CDR1 MNHEY and CDR2 SVGAGI. CDR3 coding DNA: TGTGCCAGCAGTTATCGGGGCGGGGGGAACACTGAAGCTTTCTTT. Encoded protein: CASSYRGGGNTEAFF.

This chain connects TRBV30 to TRBJ1-5; D is ambiguous. This CDR3 is built from 15 residues. Germline values: CDR1 GTSNPN, CDR2 SVGIG (reference sequence). The V end was cut by 2 bases, the J end by 4 bases, with 15 bases between. The CDR3 region is CAWSQAVSGNQPQHF. Here the CDR3 DNA reads TGTGCCTGGAGTCAGGCAGTATCGGGAAATCAGCCCCAGCATTTT.

The chain has TRBV25-1 and TRBJ2-7; D may be TRBD2 (6 bases). CDR3 length equals 13 residues. Germline V gene data show CDR1 as MGHDK and CDR2 as SYGVNS. Trimming removed 3 bases from V and 4 bases from J, with 10 bases in between. CDR3 residues: CASSDGGDYEQYF. CDR3 DNA: TGTGCCAGCAGTGACGGCGGGGATTACGAGCAGTACTTC.

V gene TRBV5-4 combines with J gene TRBJ1-1; D gene unclear. Per germline, CDR1 SGHNT and CDR2 YYREEE (reference sequence). The CDR3 has 14 amino acids. V was trimmed by 4 bases and J by 0 bases, leaving 10 bases between them. CDR3 nucleotide sequence: TGTGCCAGCAGCACGGAGCCAATGAACACTGAAGCTTTCTTT. Amino acids: CASSTEPMNTEAFF.

V usage is TRBV29-1 and J usage is TRBJ2-7, with 10 nucleotides matching TRBD1. The junction had 4 bases not matched to a gene; V was cut back by 5 bases and J by 0 bases. Germline lookup yields CDR1 SQVTM and CDR2 ANQGSEA. The CDR3 length is 14 residues. The CDR3 spells CSVWDRGSSYEQYF. CDR3 bases: TGCAGCGTTTGGGACAGGGGCAGCTCCTACGAGCAGTACTTC.

The chain is built from TRBV4-3 and TRBJ2-2; 11 nucleotides agree with TRBD2. V shed 0 bases and J 2 bases; nucleotides not matched to a gene: 14. The germline gives CDR1 LGHNA, CDR2 YSLEER. This CDR3 has 21 residues. The CDR3 DNA is TGCGCCAGCAGCCAAGATCATTGGGTAGCGGGAGGGGTAATTAACACCGGGGAGCTGTTTTTT. Translation: CASSQDHWVAGGVINTGELFF.

Here the CDR3 DNA reads TGTGCCATCCCGACAGGGCTGATTGGCACCATATATTTT. This translates into CAIPTGLIGTIYF. The chain joins TRBV6-5 to TRBJ1-3, with 7 bases matching TRBD1. The germline CDR1 and CDR2 sequences are MNHEY and SVGAGI. This CDR3 has 13 residues. J lost 9 bases, V lost 10 bases, and 12 bases had no gene match.

The chain uses TRBV7-9 and TRBJ1-5; D gene ambiguous. Trimming left V 2 bases short and J 5 bases short, with 13 bases between. CDR1 and CDR2 (germline): SEHNR, FQNEAQ (reference sequence). The CDR3 contains 15 residues. The CDR3: CASSLSPGHDQPQHF. CDR3 sequence (DNA): TGTGCCAGCAGCTTAAGCCCGGGTCACGATCAGCCCCAGCATTTT.

The chain employs TRBV6-5 and TRBJ1-2; D is unclear. Germline lookup yields CDR1 MNHEY and CDR2 SVGAGI. The CDR3 extends over 15 amino acids. Trimming cost V 4 bases and J 8 bases, with 20 bases left between them. DNA of the CDR3: TGTGCCAGCAGTTCCCCCCCCGGGCTGGCGGGGGGCTACACCTTC. Protein product: CASSSPPGLAGGYTF.

Only a few counts were recorded for this clone. The gene calls are TRBV3-1 (or the pseudogene TRBV3-2) and TRBJ1-4, with D perhaps TRBD1 (6 bases). Trimming stripped 5 bases from V and 4 bases from J, with 11 bases between. The CDR3 contains 14 residues. Germline assignment: CDR1 LGHDT and CDR2 YNNKEL (reference sequence). CDR3 in DNA: TGTGCCAGCAGCTACGGGACAAGTAATGAAAAACTGTTTTTT. This gives the protein CASSYGTSNEKLFF.

The chain uses TRBV5-6 and TRBJ2-7; 7 positions agree with TRBD1. Germline CDR1 is SGHDT and CDR2 is YYEEEE. V shed 0 bases and J 0 bases; nucleotides not matched to a gene: 15. This CDR3 contains 19 residues. The CDR3 sequence: CASSLAGFWDREISYEQYF. The CDR3 DNA reads as TGTGCCAGCAGCTTGGCCGGGTTTTGGGACAGAGAGATCTCCTACGAGCAGTACTTC.

The chain carries TRBV28 and TRBJ1-5; D uncertain. Between the trimmed V and J ends, which lost 5 bases and 0 bases, there was a span of 14 bases. Germline V gene data show CDR1 as MDHEN and CDR2 as SYDVKM. There are 16 residues in the CDR3. CDR3 in amino acids: CASSPGSAYSNQPQHF. The DNA for the CDR3 is TGTGCCAGCAGTCCAGGTTCAGCCTATAGCAATCAGCCCCAGCATTTT.

The chain couples TRBV11-3 to TRBJ2-1, with unresolved D. The CDR3 has 13 amino acids. Trimming pared 4 bases from V and 3 bases from J, leaving 7 bases between. Germline V CDR1 and CDR2: SGHNT, YENEEA. CDR3 sequence (DNA): TGTGCCAGCAGCTCGCGGAGCTACAATGAGCAGTTCTTC. It yields the protein CASSSRSYNEQFF.